This record concerns one T cell receptor (beta chain) sequence. The record originates from a study of CD8 T cells in Susac syndrome. The ends lost 4 bases at V and 3 bases at J; junction bases unmatched: 1. Germline CDR1 reads SGHRS; CDR2 reads YFSETQ. This CDR3 comprises 13 residues. An input of about 0.5 to 1 ug of RNA was subjected to reverse transcription using random hexamers. TCRdb reprocessed the immunoSEQ multiplex PCR reads via MiXCR and lists one record per CDR3 protein. The sample has roughly 250,000 distinct CDR3 sequences; about 96% are singletons. The receptor was derived from a human donor with Susac syndrome. Sequenced input: CD4+ T cells from PBMCs. The V and J genes are TRBV5-1 and TRBJ1-5, with TRBD1 matching over 7 bases. CDR3 in amino acids: CASSTGDNQPQHF. DNA of the CDR3: TGCGCCAGCAGCACAGGGGACAATCAGCCCCAGCATTTT.